What follows are 28 T cell receptor beta chains derived from one specimen sequenced in a study of blood T cell repertoires in COVID-19. Profiled with immunoSEQ multiplex PCR; TCRdb holds only in-frame clones, not every one. Here the sample spans 150,000 to 200,000 clones, about 77% being singletons. The sequencing input was PBMCs or T cells enriched from blood (not recorded which). All receptors come from a woman aged 45-65 years with acute COVID-19.

V and J are TRBV7-9 and TRBJ1-2, with TRBD1 matching 8 bases. The CDR3 length is 13 residues. The V and J ends lost 4 bases and 8 bases, in that order; junction bases with no gene match: 6. Germline values: CDR1 SEHNR, CDR2 FQNEAQ (reference sequence). For the CDR3, the DNA is TGTGCCAGCAGCTCGGGACAGGTACGAGGCTACACCTTC. Its protein is CASSSGQVRGYTF. Complete variable domain (other parts from reference TRBV7-9 and TRBJ1-2): DTGVSQNPRHKITKRGQNVTFRCDPISEHNRLYWYRQTLGQGPEFLTYFQNEAQLEKSRLLSDRFSAERPKGSFSTLEIQRTEQGDSAMYLCASSSGQVRGYTFGSGTRLTVV.

The chain combines TRBV7-3 with TRBJ2-3, with D unresolved. The V gene's germline CDR1 is SGHTA and CDR2 FQGTGA. V lost 5 bases, J lost 1 base, and 13 bases lay in between. The CDR3 length is 15 residues. The CDR3 protein is CASSPSLAGTDTQYF. The CDR3 DNA is TGTGCCAGCAGCCCCTCCCTCGCAGGCACAGATACGCAGTATTTT.

This chain uses TRBV29-1 with TRBJ2-2, with D possibly TRBD1 on 6 matching bases. Germline loops: CDR1 SQVTM, CDR2 ANQGSEA. V was clipped by 3 bases and J by 7 bases, with 9 bases between them. This CDR3 comprises 12 residues. The CDR3 DNA reads TGCAGCGTTGAGGAGGACAGCGGGGAGCTGTTTTTT. It is translated as CSVEEDSGELFF.

This chain joins TRBV4-1 and TRBJ2-1; D is ambiguous. The V end lost 5 bases, the J end lost 4 bases, and 9 bases lay between the germline ends. Germline CDR1 reads MGHRA; CDR2 reads YSYEKL. This CDR3 is 13 amino acids long. The DNA of the CDR3 is TGCGCCAGCAGCGGAGTCTCATACAATGAGCAGTTCTTC. Residues: CASSGVSYNEQFF.

The rearrangement joins TRBV18 to TRBJ2-1; TRBD2 agrees at 9 bases. The CDR3 length is 14 residues. J was trimmed by 15 bases and V by 4 bases; bases with no gene match: 13. The V gene's germline CDR1 is KGHSH and CDR2 LQKENI. The CDR3 region has the DNA TGTGCCAGCTCACTTGAGGGGACTAGCTGGGTCGGGTTCTTC. Its protein product is CASSLEGTSWVGFF. The whole variable domain, remainder taken from reference TRBV18 and TRBJ2-1, is NAGVMQNPRHLVRRRGQEARLRCSPMKGHSHVYWYRQLPEEGLKFMVYLQKENIIDESGMPKERFSAEFPKEGPSILRIQQVVRGDSAAYFCASSLEGTSWVGFFGPGTRLTVL.

This clone was picked up a small number of times. The chain combines TRBV6-5 with TRBJ2-1; TRBD1 agrees at 9 bases. The junction had 8 bases not matched to a gene; V was cut back by 5 bases and J by 6 bases. From germline, CDR1 is MNHEY and CDR2 SVGAGI. The CDR3 sequence is 15 residues long. CDR3 in amino acids: CASSLQGDRANEQFF. In DNA, the CDR3 is TGTGCCAGCAGTCTTCAGGGGGACAGGGCCAATGAGCAGTTCTTC.

The DNA for the CDR3 is TGTGCCACCAGTGATTCGGAGACAGGGGGAAAGCCCCAGCATTTT. Protein product: CATSDSETGGKPQHF. The rearrangement uses TRBV24-1 and TRBJ1-5; TRBD1 matches 9 bases. This CDR3 contains 15 residues. With V trimmed by 2 bases and J by 8 bases, 6 bases remained unmatched. From germline, CDR1 is KGHDR and CDR2 SFDVKD.

This sequence joins TRBV28 and TRBJ1-5; TRBD1 matches 7 bases. CDR3 size: 14 residues. After removal of 2 bases from V and 6 bases from J, the junction contained 4 bases not matched to a gene. Germline assignment: CDR1 MDHEN and CDR2 SYDVKM. The CDR3 spells CASSLVRGSQPQHF. As DNA, the CDR3 is TGTGCCAGCAGTTTAGTCAGGGGGAGTCAGCCCCAGCATTTT.

This clone has a handful of counts. The V and J genes are TRBV6-1 and TRBJ2-4; 8 positions agree with TRBD1. CDR1 is MNHNS, CDR2 SASEGT, per germline. After removal of 4 bases from V and 8 bases from J, the junction contained 13 bases not matched to a gene. The CDR3 is 16 amino acids. The CDR3: CASSARRTGKGYIQYF. For the CDR3, the DNA is TGTGCCAGCAGTGCTCGTAGGACAGGGAAAGGATACATTCAGTACTTC.

The rearrangement uses TRBV11-2 and TRBJ1-3; D is ambiguous. Germline CDR1 SGHAT, CDR2 FQNNGV. V dropped 2 bases and J dropped 4 bases, with 18 bases sitting between them. The CDR3 consists of 17 residues. The CDR3 coding sequence is TGTGCCAGCAGCTTACTCGGTGCTGAGGAGAAGGGAAACACCATATATTTT. Protein product: CASSLLGAEEKGNTIYF.

This clone was seen more than once but under ten times. The chain links TRBV11-2 to TRBJ1-3; D is perhaps TRBD1 (5 bases). The germline gives CDR1 SGHAT, CDR2 FQNNGV. The CDR3 length is 18 residues. Trimming left V 1 base short and J 2 bases short, with 18 bases between. CDR3 in DNA: TGTGCCAGCAGCTTAGGAGGCGGTGGGGCAGGGCCTGGAAACACCATATATTTT. Protein: CASSLGGGGAGPGNTIYF.

The chain carries TRBV28 and TRBJ1-1; 7 bases agree with TRBD1. The junction had 9 bases not matched to a gene; V was cut back by 8 bases and J by 6 bases. Per germline, CDR1 MDHEN and CDR2 SYDVKM. This CDR3 has 13 amino acids. The CDR3 spells CASGGGAHPEAFF. The CDR3 bases are TGTGCCAGCGGAGGGGGCGCGCATCCTGAAGCTTTCTTT.

This sequence joins TRBV28 and TRBJ1-2; D is ambiguous. This CDR3 contains 13 residues. Looked up from germline, CDR1 is MDHEN and CDR2 is SYDVKM. The germline V and J ends were trimmed by 6 bases and 4 bases, with 12 bases remaining between them. The CDR3: CASSPAGSYGYTF. CDR3 in DNA: TGTGCCAGCAGCCCTGCGGGTTCCTATGGCTACACCTTC.

V is TRBV7-2 and J is TRBJ2-3, with 8 nucleotides matching TRBD2. Germline loops: CDR1 SGHTA, CDR2 FQGNSA. This CDR3 has 15 amino acids. The V segment lost 2 bases and the J segment 5 bases; nucleotides outside the gene matches: 6. The CDR3 spells CASSLLGGGRDTQYF. CDR3 coding DNA: TGTGCCAGCAGCTTACTCGGGGGGGGGCGAGATACGCAGTATTTT.

This chain uses TRBV5-1 with TRBJ1-2, with TRBD1 matching 7 bases. Trimming at V came to 5 bases and at J to 0 bases, leaving 7 bases not matched to a gene. Looked up from germline, CDR1 is SGHRS and CDR2 is YFSETQ. This CDR3 region has 15 residues. The CDR3 sequence is CASSRQGTANYGYTF. The CDR3 region has the DNA TGCGCCAGCAGTCGACAGGGAACAGCTAACTATGGCTACACCTTC.

J is TRBJ1-2 and V is TRBV6-5, with a possible D match to TRBD1 (5 bases). This CDR3 contains 13 residues. Trimming cost V 4 bases and J 6 bases, with 12 bases left between them. Germline V CDR1 and CDR2: MNHEY, SVGAGI. The CDR3 nucleotides are TGTGCCAGCAGTTGGGGCAGGGCTAATGGCTACACCTTC. Its protein product is CASSWGRANGYTF.

The rearrangement links TRBV4-3 to TRBJ1-2, with 7 bases matching TRBD1. The CDR3 runs to 14 residues. J gave up 2 bases and V 1 base, and 1 base lay outside the gene matches. Germline assignment: CDR1 LGHNA and CDR2 YSLEER. This CDR3 is CASSQVQGNYGYTF. The CDR3 nucleotides read TGCGCCAGCAGCCAAGTACAGGGGAACTATGGCTACACCTTC.

V gene TRBV5-6 combines with J gene TRBJ2-4, with 9 bases that match TRBD1. Germline CDR1 is SGHDT and CDR2 is YYEEEE. The junction had 9 bases not matched to a gene; V was cut back by 4 bases and J by 7 bases. This CDR3 contains 15 residues. As DNA, the CDR3 is TGTGCCAGCAGCCCGCTACAGGGGGCAGTGAACATTCAGTACTTC. It specifies CASSPLQGAVNIQYF.

The genes are TRBV5-1 and TRBJ2-1, with a tentative D call TRBD2 (6 bases). Trimming pared 0 bases from V and 5 bases from J, leaving 9 bases between. Germline CDR1 SGHRS, CDR2 YFSETQ. CDR3 size: 14 residues. The CDR3 bases are TGCGCCAGCAGCTTGGTTGGGGGGAACAATGAGCAGTTCTTC. It is translated as CASSLVGGNNEQFF.

On this clone: Sequence at one end of the junction differs from germline and may be a read error. The chain combines TRBV24-1 with TRBJ1-2; D is undetermined. CDR1 and CDR2 (germline): KGHDR, SFDVKD. The CDR3 length is 15 residues. The CDR3 sequence: CATSGLEGWDYGYTF. CDR3 DNA: TGTGCCACCAGTGGTTTGGAGGGCTGGGACTATGGCTACACCTTC.

The chain uses TRBV6-2 or TRBV6-3 and TRBJ1-2, with D uncertain. Germline V gene sequence: CDR1 MNHEY, CDR2 SVGEGT. This CDR3 contains 13 residues. The ends were cut back, 2 bases at V and 6 bases at J, with 10 bases in the middle. CDR3 loop: CASSYTRVNGYTF. In DNA, the CDR3 is TGTGCCAGCAGTTACACGAGGGTAAATGGCTACACCTTC.

This clone was counted between two and nine times. The V and J genes are TRBV11-2 and TRBJ1-1; TRBD1 matches 8 bases. The CDR3 covers 13 residues. Germline CDR1 SGHAT, CDR2 FQNNGV. V lost 4 bases to trimming and J lost 7 bases; unmatched junction nucleotides: 5. The CDR3 bases are TGTGCCAGCAGCTCCTGGACAGGGAGTGAAGCTTTCTTT. The encoded protein is CASSSWTGSEAFF.

This rearrangement joins TRBV2 to TRBJ1-2; D ambiguous. This CDR3 has 12 residues. CDR1 SNHLY and CDR2 FYNNEI come from the germline V gene. With 6 bases removed from V and 10 bases from J, the gap between germline ends came to 15 bases. The CDR3 DNA follows: TGTGCCAGCAGGGAGGAAGACATAGCCTACACCTTC. It yields the protein CASREEDIAYTF.

This clone was detected only a few times. The J gene is TRBJ2-5, the V gene TRBV4-1; a weak D match, TRBD2 (5 bases). V lost 1 base and J lost 5, with 14 bases in between. Germline V gene data show CDR1 as MGHRA and CDR2 as YSYEKL. The CDR3 runs to 15 residues. CDR3 in amino acids: CASSQGRVLQETQYF. The CDR3 bases are TGCGCCAGCAGCCAAGGGCGGGTATTACAGGAGACCCAGTACTTC.

The V gene is TRBV7-8, the J gene TRBJ1-6; no definite D call. V was shortened by 2 bases and J by 8 bases, with 7 bases between the two germline ends. From germline, CDR1 is SGHVS and CDR2 FQNEAQ. The CDR3 is 13 residues long. CDR3 protein: CASSLRQDSPLHF. Here the CDR3 DNA reads TGTGCCAGCAGCTTAAGGCAGGATTCACCCCTCCACTTT.

This clone has only a few counts. The chain uses TRBV2 and TRBJ1-1; a weak D match, TRBD1 (5 bases). The CDR3 contains 14 residues. CDR1 SNHLY and CDR2 FYNNEI come from the germline V gene. Between the trimmed V and J ends, which lost 5 bases and 1 base, there was a span of 11 bases. CDR3 protein: CASSPNGGNTEAFF. The CDR3 DNA follows: TGTGCCAGCAGTCCTAACGGGGGGAACACTGAAGCTTTCTTT.

This chain links TRBV27 with TRBJ1-1; a possible D gene is TRBD1 (6 bases). CDR1 and CDR2 (germline): MNHEY, SMNVEV (reference sequence). This CDR3 region has 17 residues. Trimming removed 6 bases from V and 1 base from J, with 21 bases in between. CDR3 residues: CASSRRTAGGENTEAFF. CDR3 in DNA: TGTGCCAGCAGCAGGAGGACAGCTGGAGGTGAGAACACTGAAGCTTTCTTT.

The rearrangement joins TRBV5-1 to TRBJ1-3; D perhaps matches TRBD1 (5 bases). The V end lost 1 base, the J end lost 4 bases, and 12 bases lay between the germline ends. In germline, CDR1 is SGHRS, CDR2 YFSETQ. There are 15 residues in the CDR3. CDR3 sequence reads: CASSLWAGKGNTIYF. In nucleotides, the CDR3 is TGCGCCAGCAGCTTGTGGGCAGGGAAAGGAAACACCATATATTTT.